Shown below are 5 T cell receptor beta chains from a single sample sequenced in a study of graft-versus-host responses after intestinal transplantation. Sequenced by immunoSEQ multiplex PCR; TCRdb stores in-frame clones only, minus some. The sample lists tens of thousands of clones, approximately 95% seen once, with about 0.52% in the top ten. The sample was PBMCs, taken 156 days after intestinal transplant. The receptors stem from a human patient who received an intestinal transplant, so some T cells may come from the graft donor.

This rearrangement joins TRBV19 to TRBJ2-1; 8 bases are a match to TRBD2. The V gene end was trimmed by 9 bases and the J gene end by 1 base; junction bases not matched to a gene: 8. The CDR3 consists of 15 residues. CDR1 LNHDA and CDR2 SQIVND come from the germline V gene (reference sequence). This CDR3 is CARRTSSRSYNEQFF. The CDR3 nucleotides are TGTGCCAGGAGGACTAGCTCTAGGTCCTACAATGAGCAGTTCTTC.

For the CDR3, the DNA is TGTGCCTGGAGCCGGGACAGGGGACCTTATAGCAATCAGCCCCAGCATTTT. Amino acids: CAWSRDRGPYSNQPQHF. The chain employs TRBV30 and TRBJ1-5; 10 bases are shared with TRBD1. The CDR3 is made up of 17 amino acids. V shed 3 bases and J 0 bases; nucleotides not matched to a gene: 8. Germline V gene data show CDR1 as GTSNPN and CDR2 as SVGIG (reference sequence).

The rearrangement joins TRBV19 to TRBJ2-2; maybe TRBD1 (5 bases). CDR1 is LNHDA and CDR2 is SQIVND in the germline V gene (reference sequence). This CDR3 has 13 amino acids. The V end lost 7 bases, the J end lost 8 bases, and 14 bases lay between the germline ends. In DNA form, the CDR3 reads TGTGCCAGTAATCCGGAAGGGGTAGGGGAGCTGTTTTTT. Protein product: CASNPEGVGELFF.

The V call is TRBV28, the J call TRBJ1-2, with 7 bases identical to TRBD1. Trimming removed 6 bases from V and 4 bases from J; junction bases left unmatched: 8. This CDR3 is 14 amino acids long. The V gene's germline CDR1 is MDHEN and CDR2 SYDVKM. The CDR3 coding sequence is TGTGCCAGCAGCCAAAGGACAGGTCTCTATGGCTACACCTTC. Protein sequence: CASSQRTGLYGYTF.

The gene calls are TRBV11-3 and TRBJ1-2, with 10 bases aligning to TRBD1. Germline V CDR1 and CDR2: SGHNT, YENEEA. Trimming cost V 5 bases and J 4 bases; bases outside gene matches: 13. This CDR3 is built from 17 residues. CDR3 coding DNA: TGTGCCAGCAGCAAAAACCTGGGACAGGGGTTGTTCTATGGCTACACCTTC. It encodes CASSKNLGQGLFYGYTF.